The present entry profiles one T cell receptor (beta chain) with its context. What it recognizes is unknown. A second PCR of about 7 to 12 cycles used a sample-barcoded 5' primer and a J-beta primer mix. Each cDNA molecule was tagged by a template-switch adaptor that had 12 random nucleotides. At least 2.5 million CDR3-containing paired-end reads were obtained per sample. TCRdb independently ran MiXCR on the 5' RACE reads; one entry per CDR3 protein. The sample records 1.5 million to 2 million distinct CDR3 sequences, about 50% being singletons. Germline V CDR1 and CDR2: LGHNA, YNFKEQ. The CDR3 runs 17 residues. Losses at the gene ends were 4 bases for V and 1 base for J; bases not matched to a gene: 7. This sample was taken from a study of blood T cells in healthy people across ages. Whole-study findings and limits: Strong correlation linked observed beta diversity and percent naive T cells.

The sample providers were healthy Caucasian people from Russia, aged roughly 6 to 90. This chain uses TRBV4-2 with TRBJ2-3, with TRBD2 identical over 11 bases. The sample consisted of blood. The TCR sequence derives from a woman aged 40 to 50 in good health. CDR3 sequence reads: CASSPTVSGGGTDTQYF. The CDR3 DNA reads as TGTGCCAGCAGCCCAACAGTTAGCGGGGGGGGCACAGATACGCAGTATTTT.